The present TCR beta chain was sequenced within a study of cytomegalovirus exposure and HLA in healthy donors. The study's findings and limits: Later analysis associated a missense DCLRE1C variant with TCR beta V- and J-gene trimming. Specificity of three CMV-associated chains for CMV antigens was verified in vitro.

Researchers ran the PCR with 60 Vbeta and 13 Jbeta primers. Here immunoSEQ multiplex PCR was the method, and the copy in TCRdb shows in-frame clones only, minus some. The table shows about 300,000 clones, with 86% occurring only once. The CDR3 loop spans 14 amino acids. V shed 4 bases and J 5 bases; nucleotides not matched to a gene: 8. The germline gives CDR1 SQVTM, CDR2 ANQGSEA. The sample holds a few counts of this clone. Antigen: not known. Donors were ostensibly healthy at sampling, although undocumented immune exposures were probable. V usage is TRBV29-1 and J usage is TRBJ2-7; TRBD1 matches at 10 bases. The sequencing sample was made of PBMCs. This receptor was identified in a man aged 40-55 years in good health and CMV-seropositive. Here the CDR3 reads CSVGGDRGSHEQYF. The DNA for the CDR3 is TGCAGCGTTGGCGGGGACAGGGGTTCGCACGAGCAGTACTTC.